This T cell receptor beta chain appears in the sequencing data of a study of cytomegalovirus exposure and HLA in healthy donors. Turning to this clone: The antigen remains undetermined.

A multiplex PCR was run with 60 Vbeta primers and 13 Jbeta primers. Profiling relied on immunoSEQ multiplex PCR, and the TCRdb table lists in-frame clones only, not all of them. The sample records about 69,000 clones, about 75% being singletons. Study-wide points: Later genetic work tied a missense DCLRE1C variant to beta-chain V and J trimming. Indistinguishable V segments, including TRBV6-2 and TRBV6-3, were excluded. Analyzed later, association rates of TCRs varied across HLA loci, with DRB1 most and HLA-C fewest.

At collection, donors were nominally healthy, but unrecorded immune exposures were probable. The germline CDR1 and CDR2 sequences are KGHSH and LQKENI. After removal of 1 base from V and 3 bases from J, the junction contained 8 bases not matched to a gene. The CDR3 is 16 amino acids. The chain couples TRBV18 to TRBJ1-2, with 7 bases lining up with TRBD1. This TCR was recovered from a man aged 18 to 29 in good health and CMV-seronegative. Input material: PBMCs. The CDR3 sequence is CASSPRHDRVDYGYTF. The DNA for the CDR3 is TGTGCCAGCTCACCACGGCACGACAGGGTGGACTATGGCTACACCTTC.